These T cell receptor beta chains were read from a single sample in a study of CD8+ T cells in alopecia areata. Profiling relied on immunoSEQ multiplex PCR, and the TCRdb table lists in-frame clones only, not all of them. The repertoire consists of over 150,000 clones, with approximately 56% occurring once and the leading ten covering approximately 3.3%. The source was CD4+ T cells sorted from blood, collected at week 4, from a patient treated with tofacitinib. The receptors originated from a human donor with alopecia areata. The CDR3 runs from the conserved cysteine through the conserved F or W. A D gene is named only where the DNA matches it firmly. Rows give clone size only sometimes, using once, few, many, or a class for an expanded clone.

CDR3 protein	CDR3 DNA	D gene	J gene	V gene	clone size
CASRLGSGQGSEQYF	TGCGCCAGCCGATTAGGATCCGGACAGGGAAGCGAGCAGTACTTC	TRBD1	TRBJ2-7	TRBV5-1	few
CASSPTVGTPSTDTQYF	TGTGCCAGCAGCCCCACGGTGGGGACACCTAGCACAGATACGCAGTATTTT	NA	TRBJ2-3	TRBV11-2	NA
CASKLGSASPLHF	TGTGCCAGCAAGCTCGGGTCGGCTTCACCCCTCCACTTT	NA	TRBJ1-6	TRBV28	few
CAGRGVSDTQYF	TGTGCCGGCCGGGGGGTTTCAGATACGCAGTATTTT	TRBD2	TRBJ2-3	TRBV30	once
CASSQVGRAGELFF	TGTGCCAGCAGCCAAGTGGGCCGGGCTGGGGAGCTGTTTTTT	NA	TRBJ2-2	TRBV4-2	NA
CASLHAQGINQPQHF	TGTGCCAGCCTCCATGCACAGGGGATCAATCAGCCCCAGCATTTT	TRBD1	TRBJ1-5	TRBV19	few
CASSDPTSGGGKNIQYF	TGCGCCAGCAGCGATCCGACTAGCGGGGGAGGCAAAAACATTCAGTACTTC	TRBD2	TRBJ2-4	TRBV5-1	few
CASSPSRGQSYEQYF	TGCGCCAGCAGCCCTTCAAGGGGACAGTCCTACGAGCAGTACTTC	TRBD1	TRBJ2-7	TRBV5-1	NA
CASSLGSLGTGFTGELFF	TGCGCCAGCAGCTTGGGGTCTTTGGGGACAGGCTTCACCGGGGAGCTGTTTTTT	TRBD1	TRBJ2-2	TRBV5-1	NA
CASTKPGPGHNEQFF	TGTGCCAGCACTAAACCCGGGCCTGGACACAATGAGCAGTTCTTC	NA	TRBJ2-1	TRBV5-6	once
CASSLPRGETQYF	TGCGCCAGCAGCCTACCGCGGGGAGAGACCCAGTACTTC	NA	TRBJ2-5	TRBV5-1	NA
CASSPDRGDHEQYF	TGTGCCAGCAGCCCGGACAGGGGAGACCACGAGCAGTACTTC	TRBD1	TRBJ2-7	TRBV7-2	NA
CASSQPGTGELFF	TGCGCCAGCAGCCAACCGGGTACCGGGGAGCTGTTTTTT	NA	TRBJ2-2	TRBV4-3	NA
CASSLEVAGNTGELFF	TGTGCCAGCAGCTTGGAAGTGGCGGGGAACACCGGGGAGCTGTTTTTT	NA	TRBJ2-2	TRBV5-4	few
CASSDRPGANYGYTF	TGTGCCAGCAGCGACAGACCGGGGGCTAACTATGGCTACACCTTC	NA	TRBJ1-2	TRBV5-6	NA
CASSQGDFATSSQYF	TGCGCCAGCAGCCAAGGGGACTTCGCAACCTCTTCGCAGTATTTT	NA	TRBJ2-3	TRBV4-1	NA
CSVEGERKAFF	TGCAGCGTTGAAGGGGAAAGGAAAGCTTTCTTT	NA	TRBJ1-1	TRBV29-1	NA
CSVDTGGPDTQYF	TGCAGCGTTGATACGGGGGGGCCAGATACGCAGTATTTT	TRBD2	TRBJ2-3	TRBV29-1	few
CASSLPRDGYNEQFF	TGTGCCAGCAGCTTGCCTCGGGACGGATACAATGAGCAGTTCTTC	NA	TRBJ2-1	TRBV5-6	NA
CASRAGGADTQYF	TGTGCCAGCAGGGCGGGGGGGGCAGATACGCAGTATTTT	TRBD2	TRBJ2-3	TRBV6-5	NA
CASSLLRVLQNEQFF	TGTGCCAGCAGCTTATTGAGGGTCCTGCAGAATGAGCAGTTCTTC	NA	TRBJ2-1	TRBV7-9	few
CAWSSKGTDTQYF	TGTGCCTGGAGTAGTAAGGGCACAGATACGCAGTATTTT	NA	TRBJ2-3	TRBV30	NA
CASKEQLEKLFF	TGTGCCAGCAAGGAACAGCTTGAAAAACTGTTTTTT	NA	TRBJ1-4	TRBV2	few
CSVQWWGTDTQYF	TGCAGCGTGCAGTGGTGGGGGACAGATACGCAGTATTTT	NA	TRBJ2-3	TRBV29-1	NA
CASSQGPTRLDGYTF	TGCGCCAGCAGCCAAGGTCCTACCCGACTGGATGGCTACACCTTC	NA	TRBJ1-2	TRBV4-3	NA
CASSPLGSNEQFF	TGTGCCAGCTCACCACTAGGGTCCAATGAGCAGTTCTTC	NA	TRBJ2-1	TRBV18	few
CATSRGQRQETQYF	TGTGCCACCAGTCGCGGACAAAGACAAGAGACCCAGTACTTC	NA	TRBJ2-5	TRBV15	NA
CASSQDQGDYGYTF	TGTGCCAGCAGCCAAGACCAGGGAGACTATGGCTACACCTTC	NA	TRBJ1-2	TRBV4-2	NA
CASSSPGGVNTEAFF	TGTGCCAGCAGCTCCCCAGGGGGTGTGAACACTGAAGCTTTCTTT	TRBD1	TRBJ1-1	TRBV5-8	few
CASSQDLVQGHRNTEAFF	TGTGCCAGCAGCCAAGATCTAGTGCAGGGTCACAGGAACACTGAAGCTTTCTTT	NA	TRBJ1-1	TRBV4-2	NA
CSASDGQETQYF	TGCAGCGCCTCGGACGGTCAAGAGACCCAGTACTTC	NA	TRBJ2-5	TRBV29-1	NA
CASSENPTGRDPGCTF	TGTGCCAGCAGTGAAAACCCCACCGGTAGGGACCCCGGGTGCACCTTC	NA	TRBJ1-2	TRBV2	NA
CASSVRSGEAFF	TGTGCCAGCTCCGTCCGGAGCGGTGAAGCTTTCTTT	NA	TRBJ1-1	TRBV18	few
CASSLPGRETQYF	TGTGCCAGCAGCTTACCGGGCCGGGAAACCCAGTACTTC	NA	TRBJ2-5	TRBV5-6	few
CASSERVSLLETQYF	TGTGCCAGCAGTGAACGGGTTTCTCTCTTAGAGACCCAGTACTTC	NA	TRBJ2-5	TRBV25-1	once
CASSLGFGAGPGETQYF	TGTGCCAGCAGCTTAGGGTTCGGAGCGGGTCCAGGGGAGACCCAGTACTTC	NA	TRBJ2-5	TRBV7-2	NA
CSVESGGKTYNEQFF	TGCAGCGTGGAAAGCGGGGGGAAAACCTACAATGAGCAGTTCTTC	TRBD2	TRBJ2-1	TRBV29-1	NA
CASSLGLVNSPLHF	TGTGCCAGCAGCTTGGGACTCGTCAATTCACCCCTCCACTTT	NA	TRBJ1-6	TRBV5-6	NA
CASTPELQLRSPGYGYTF	TGTGCCAGCACCCCAGAGTTACAGTTGAGGAGCCCGGGCTATGGCTACACCTTC	NA	TRBJ1-2	TRBV28	NA
CASRVGTGTVTDTQYF	TGTGCCAGCAGGGTGGGAACCGGGACAGTCACAGATACGCAGTATTTT	TRBD1	TRBJ2-3	TRBV7-2	NA
CAWRRQGSQYQPQHF	TGTGCCTGGAGGAGACAGGGGTCCCAATATCAGCCCCAGCATTTT	TRBD1	TRBJ1-5	TRBV30	few
CASSDRAPYEQYF	TGTGCCAGTAGTGACAGGGCCCCCTACGAGCAGTACTTC	TRBD1	TRBJ2-7	TRBV19	few
CASSQLGETQYF	TGCGCCAGCAGCCAGCTCGGGGAGACCCAGTACTTC	NA	TRBJ2-5	TRBV4-1	NA
CSVEEDYGYTF	TGCAGCGTTGAAGAGGACTATGGCTACACCTTC	NA	TRBJ1-2	TRBV29-1	NA
CAWTPGHVNTGELFF	TGTGCCTGGACTCCGGGACACGTAAACACCGGGGAGCTGTTTTTT	NA	TRBJ2-2	TRBV30	NA
CASSLDRFSGANVLTF	TGTGCCAGCAGCCTAGACAGGTTCTCTGGGGCCAACGTCCTGACTTTC	NA	TRBJ2-6	TRBV2	few
CASSFSGDWQETQYF	TGCGCCAGCAGCTTCTCAGGGGATTGGCAAGAGACCCAGTACTTC	NA	TRBJ2-5	TRBV5-1	NA
CASSLGRLADTDTQYF	TGTGCCAGCAGCTTAGGACGACTAGCGGACACAGATACGCAGTATTTT	TRBD2	TRBJ2-3	TRBV7-9	NA
CAWIQNLARGIGNTIYF	TGTGCCTGGATCCAAAATTTGGCCAGAGGCATTGGAAACACCATATATTTT	NA	TRBJ1-3	TRBV30	once